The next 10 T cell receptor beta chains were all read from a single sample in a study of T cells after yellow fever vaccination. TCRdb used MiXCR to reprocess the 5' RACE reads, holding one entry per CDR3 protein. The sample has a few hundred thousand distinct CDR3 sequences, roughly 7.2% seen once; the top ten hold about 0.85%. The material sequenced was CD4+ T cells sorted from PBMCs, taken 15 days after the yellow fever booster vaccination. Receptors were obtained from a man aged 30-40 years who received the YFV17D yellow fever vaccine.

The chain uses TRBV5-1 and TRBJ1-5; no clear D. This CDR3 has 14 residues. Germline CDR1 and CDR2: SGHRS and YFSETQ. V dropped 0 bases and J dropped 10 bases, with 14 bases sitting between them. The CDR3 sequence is CASSLVGGEGPQHF. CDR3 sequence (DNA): TGCGCCAGCAGCTTGGTGGGTGGGGAGGGCCCCCAGCATTTT.

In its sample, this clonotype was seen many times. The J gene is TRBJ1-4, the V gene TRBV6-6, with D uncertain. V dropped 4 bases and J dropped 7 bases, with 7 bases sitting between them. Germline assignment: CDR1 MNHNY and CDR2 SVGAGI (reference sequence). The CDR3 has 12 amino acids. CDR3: CASSFALEKLFF. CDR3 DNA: TGTGCCAGCAGTTTTGCCCTTGAAAAACTGTTTTTT.

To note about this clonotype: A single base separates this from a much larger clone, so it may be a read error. Written as DNA, the CDR3 is TGTGCCAGCGTCCTAGAGGGGGGGCAAGATACGCAGTATTTT. It codes for CASVLEGGQDTQYF. This chain connects TRBV2 to TRBJ2-3; D possibly corresponds to TRBD2 (7 bases). Germline V CDR1 and CDR2: SNHLY, FYNNEI. The CDR3 extends over 14 amino acids. V shed 8 bases and J shed 5 bases, with 17 bases lying between them.

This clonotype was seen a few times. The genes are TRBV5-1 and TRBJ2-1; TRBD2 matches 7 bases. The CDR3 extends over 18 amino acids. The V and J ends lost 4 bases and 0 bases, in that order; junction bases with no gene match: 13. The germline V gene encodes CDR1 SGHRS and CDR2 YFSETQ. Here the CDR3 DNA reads TGCGCCAGCAGCCGTTGGAGTCTAGCGGAAAGCTCCTACAATGAGCAGTTCTTC. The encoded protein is CASSRWSLAESSYNEQFF.

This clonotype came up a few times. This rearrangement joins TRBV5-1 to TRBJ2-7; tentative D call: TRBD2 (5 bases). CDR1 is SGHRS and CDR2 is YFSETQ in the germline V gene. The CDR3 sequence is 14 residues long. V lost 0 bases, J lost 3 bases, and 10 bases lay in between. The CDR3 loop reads CASSLVGDVYEQYF. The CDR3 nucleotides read TGCGCCAGCAGCTTGGTCGGGGATGTCTACGAGCAGTACTTC.

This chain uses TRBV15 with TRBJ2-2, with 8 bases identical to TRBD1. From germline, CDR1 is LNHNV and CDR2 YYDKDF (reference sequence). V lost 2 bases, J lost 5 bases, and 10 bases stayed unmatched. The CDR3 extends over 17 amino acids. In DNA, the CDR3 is TGTGCCACCAGCAGACATGGGACAGGACAACAAACCGGGGAGCTGTTTTTT. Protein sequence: CATSRHGTGQQTGELFF. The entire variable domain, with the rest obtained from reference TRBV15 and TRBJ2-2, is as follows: DAMVIQNPRYQVTQFGKPVTLSCSQTLNHNVMYWYQQKSSQAPKLLFHYYDKDFNNEADTPDNFQSRRPNTSFCFLDIRSPGLGDTAMYLCATSRHGTGQQTGELFFGEGSRLTVL.

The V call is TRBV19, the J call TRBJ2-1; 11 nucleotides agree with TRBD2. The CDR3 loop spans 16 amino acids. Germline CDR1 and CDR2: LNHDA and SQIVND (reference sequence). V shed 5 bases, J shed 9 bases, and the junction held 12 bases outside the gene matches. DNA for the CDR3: TGTGCCAGTAGTGACCTTAGCGGGAGGGCTTCGGGTGAGCAGTTCTTC. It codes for CASSDLSGRASGEQFF.

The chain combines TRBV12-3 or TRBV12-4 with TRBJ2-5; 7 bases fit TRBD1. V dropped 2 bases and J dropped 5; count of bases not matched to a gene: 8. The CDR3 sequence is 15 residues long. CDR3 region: CASSLRAGGSETQYF. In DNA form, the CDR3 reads TGTGCCAGCAGTTTACGGGCAGGGGGTTCGGAGACCCAGTACTTC.

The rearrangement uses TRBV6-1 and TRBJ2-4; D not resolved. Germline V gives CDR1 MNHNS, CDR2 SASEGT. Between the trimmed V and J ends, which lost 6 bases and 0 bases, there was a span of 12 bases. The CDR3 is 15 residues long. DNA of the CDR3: TGTGCCAGCAGAGACCTGACAATAGCCAAAAACATTCAGTACTTC. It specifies CASRDLTIAKNIQYF.

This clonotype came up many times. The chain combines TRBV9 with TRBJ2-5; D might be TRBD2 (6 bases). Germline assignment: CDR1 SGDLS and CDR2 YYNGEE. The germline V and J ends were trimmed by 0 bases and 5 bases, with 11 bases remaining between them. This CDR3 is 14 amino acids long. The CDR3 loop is CASSVDAGRETQYF. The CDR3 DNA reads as TGTGCCAGCAGCGTAGACGCGGGACGGGAGACCCAGTACTTC.